These 29 T cell receptor beta chains were all obtained from the same sample, sequenced in a study of cytomegalovirus exposure and HLA in healthy donors (dated by TCRdb to 2016 to 2017). Library preparation used the immunoSEQ multiplex PCR assay. A mixture of 60 forward primers for TCR Vbeta segments and 13 reverse primers for TCR Jbeta segments was used in the multiplex PCR. In its TCRdb copy, this immuneACCESS table keeps in-frame sequences only and misses some clones. Where compared with another copy, unresolved V genes explain less than half of these, and the others have no known cause. The sample records 200,000 or so clones, 82% of which are singletons. Together, the top ten hold 5.5% to 7.5% of the sample. Sequencing used PBMCs. The origin of the receptors is a woman in her 50s in good health and CMV-seropositive.

This rearrangement joins TRBV28 to TRBJ2-3; 10 positions agree with TRBD2. V trimming: 2 bases; J trimming: 0 bases; junction bases outside the gene matches: 11. CDR3 length: 19 residues. In germline, CDR1 is MDHEN, CDR2 SYDVKM. The CDR3 bases are TGTGCCAGCAGTTTACTCGGAGCGGGAGGGTCAAGTAGCACAGATACGCAGTATTTT. It is translated as CASSLLGAGGSSSTDTQYF.

This chain uses TRBV19 with TRBJ1-1; TRBD1 agrees at 9 bases. With 3 bases clipped from V and 4 bases from J, the junction kept 6 bases outside the gene matches. The CDR3 extends over 15 amino acids. Germline lookup yields CDR1 LNHDA and CDR2 SQIVND (reference sequence). The CDR3 bases are TGTGCCAGTAGTATTGGAGGGACAGGGAGCACTGAAGCTTTCTTT. Protein: CASSIGGTGSTEAFF.

The CDR3 sequence is CASTRGPNHPYEQYF. Here the CDR3 DNA reads TGTGCCAGCACCAGAGGGCCGAATCACCCCTACGAGCAGTACTTC. The rearrangement links TRBV2 to TRBJ2-7; TRBD2 is a possible D gene (5 bases). Trimming stripped 7 bases from V and 2 bases from J, with 18 bases between. Germline V gives CDR1 SNHLY, CDR2 FYNNEI. There are 15 residues in the CDR3.

The rearrangement joins TRBV6-1 to TRBJ1-3; 8 positions agree with TRBD1. The ends lost 11 bases at V and 2 bases at J; junction bases unmatched: 8. The CDR3 consists of 14 residues. CDR1 and CDR2 (germline): MNHNS, SASEGT. CDR3 residues: CAVRTRGPGNTIYF. CDR3 DNA: TGTGCCGTTCGCACCAGGGGGCCTGGAAACACCATATATTTT.

The chain recombines TRBV5-1 with TRBJ2-2, with 7 nucleotides matching TRBD1. Germline V gives CDR1 SGHRS, CDR2 YFSETQ. V gave up 0 bases and J gave up 5 bases; unmatched junction bases: 7. The CDR3 extends over 16 amino acids. The CDR3 sequence is CASSLVRGGITGELFF. CDR3 sequence (DNA): TGCGCCAGCAGCTTGGTGCGAGGGGGCATAACCGGGGAGCTGTTTTTT.

This clone was seen only a few times. The chain employs TRBV6-5 and TRBJ1-1, with D possibly matching TRBD1 (6 bases). CDR1 is MNHEY, CDR2 SVGAGI, per germline. Deletions cut 5 bases from V and 4 bases from J, with 11 bases between. The CDR3 has 13 residues. The CDR3 DNA is TGTGCCAGCAGTAGGGGGGGAGGCACTGAAGCTTTCTTT. Its translation is CASSRGGGTEAFF.

The chain joins TRBV9 to TRBJ2-2; TRBD1 is a possible D gene (5 bases). Trimming cost V 4 bases and J 3 bases, with 19 bases left between them. CDR3 length: 17 amino acids. Per the germline V gene, CDR1 is SGDLS and CDR2 is YYNGEE. In DNA, the CDR3 is TGTGCCAGCAGCACCCAATCAGGGTTGGCGGACACCGGGGAGCTGTTTTTT. As protein: CASSTQSGLADTGELFF.

Remarks on this clone: Relative to the germline gene, one junction end is altered; a read error may explain this. The J gene is TRBJ1-2, the V gene TRBV6-1; possibly TRBD1 for D (6 bases). Germline assignment: CDR1 MNHNS and CDR2 SASEGT. CDR3 length equals 15 residues. The CDR3 sequence is CWHGTLLDHTDGYTF. The CDR3 region has the DNA TGCTGGCACGGGACACTTTTAGACCACACGGATGGCTACACCTTC.

Only a few counts were recorded for this clone. This CDR3 reads CASSPNLGEKLAKNIQYF. For the CDR3, the DNA is TGTGCCAGCAGCCCCAACTTAGGAGAGAAACTAGCCAAAAACATTCAGTACTTC. The gene calls are TRBV7-9 and TRBJ2-4; no clear D gene. Trimming pared 5 bases from V and 0 bases from J, leaving 20 bases between. The CDR3 loop spans 18 amino acids. CDR1 is SEHNR and CDR2 is FQNEAQ in the germline V gene (reference sequence). Based on the CDR3 plus reference TRBV7-9 and TRBJ2-4, the full variable domain is DTGVSQNPRHKITKRGQNVTFRCDPISEHNRLYWYRQTLGQGPEFLTYFQNEAQLEKSRLLSDRFSAERPKGSFSTLEIQRTEQGDSAMYLCASSPNLGEKLAKNIQYFGAGTRLSVL.

The chain couples TRBV27 to TRBJ2-3, with 11 bases lining up with TRBD1. V gave up 2 bases and J gave up 2 bases; unmatched junction bases: 3. Germline loops: CDR1 MNHEY, CDR2 SMNVEV (reference sequence). CDR3 length: 16 residues. The CDR3 nucleotides read TGTGCCAGCAGTTTAGGGACAGGGGGTAACACAGATACGCAGTATTTT. It encodes CASSLGTGGNTDTQYF.

The genes are TRBV2 and TRBJ1-2; perhaps TRBD1 as D (5 bases). V was cut by 5 bases and J by 7 bases, with 11 bases left in between. CDR1 is SNHLY and CDR2 is FYNNEI in the germline V gene. There are 12 residues in the CDR3. Written as DNA, the CDR3 is TGTGCCAGCAGTCCGCAGGGATTTGGCTACACCTTC. Translating it yields CASSPQGFGYTF.

This chain links TRBV19 with TRBJ2-7, with 11 bases fitting TRBD2. CDR1 is LNHDA, CDR2 SQIVND, per germline (reference sequence). The CDR3 consists of 14 residues. J lost 3 bases, V lost 5 bases, and 3 bases had no gene match. CDR3 DNA sequence: TGTGCCAGTAGTTCCGGGACTAGCGGCTACGAGCAGTACTTC. This gives the protein CASSSGTSGYEQYF.

The rearrangement joins TRBV7-2 to TRBJ1-6; 8 nucleotides agree with TRBD1. With V trimmed by 5 bases and J by 7 bases, 7 bases remained unmatched. Germline V gene sequence: CDR1 SGHTA, CDR2 FQGNSA. The CDR3 consists of 15 residues. The CDR3 DNA reads as TGTGCCAGCAGCCCCGGACAGGGTGGAAATTCACCCCTCCACTTT. Amino acids: CASSPGQGGNSPLHF. The full variable domain, its missing parts supplied by reference TRBV7-2 and TRBJ1-6, is GAGVSQSPSNKVTEKGKDVELRCDPISGHTALYWYRQSLGQGLEFLIYFQGNSAPDKSGLPSDRFSAERTGGSVSTLTIQRTQQEDSAVYLCASSPGQGGNSPLHFGNGTRLTVT.

Remarks on this clone: Relative to the germline gene, one junction end is altered; a read error may explain this. The V gene is TRBV13, the J gene TRBJ2-6, with 11 bases that match TRBD2. Per the germline V gene, CDR1 is PRHDT and CDR2 is FYEKMQ (reference sequence). This CDR3 contains 17 residues. For the CDR3, the DNA is TGTGCCAGCAGTAAAATAGCGGGGGGGCCTGGGGCCAACGGCCTGACTTTC. This sequence encodes CASSKIAGGPGANGLTF. Drawing the rest from reference TRBV13 and TRBJ2-6, the complete variable domain is AAGVIQSPRHLIKEKRETATLKCYPIPRHDTVYWYQQGPGQDPQFLISFYEKMQSDKGSIPDRFSAQQFSDYHSELNMSSLELGDSALYFCASSKIAGGPGANGLTFGAGSRLTVL.

The CDR3 DNA sequence: TGTGCCAGCATCCCAGGGGGCTCTGTTAATTCACCCCTCCACTTT. Protein product: CASIPGGSVNSPLHF. The chain combines TRBV6-1 with TRBJ1-6; 8 bases align to TRBD1. CDR1 is MNHNS and CDR2 is SASEGT in the germline V gene. The CDR3 runs 15 residues. Trimming took 7 bases from V and 6 from J; bases not matched to a gene: 8.

A single count supports this clone. The chain is built from TRBV9 and TRBJ2-2; 8 bases fit TRBD2. The CDR3 consists of 15 residues. The J segment lost 6 bases and the V segment lost 0 bases, leaving 4 bases of the junction unmatched. Germline V gives CDR1 SGDLS, CDR2 YYNGEE. This chain's CDR3 is CASSVGAGVAGELFF. DNA of the CDR3: TGTGCCAGCAGCGTAGGAGCGGGAGTGGCCGGGGAGCTGTTTTTT.

The chain joins TRBV5-8 to TRBJ2-1; 11 bases line up with TRBD2. V lost 3 bases to trimming and J lost 12 bases; unmatched junction nucleotides: 11. Germline lookup yields CDR1 SGHTS and CDR2 YDEGEE. The CDR3 spans 15 residues. As DNA, the CDR3 is TGTGCCAGCAGCTGGGGCCTAGCGGGAGGATGGAGGCAGTTCTTC. It specifies CASSWGLAGGWRQFF.

The chain is built from TRBV5-1 and TRBJ1-3; D unclear. Trimming shortened V by 3 bases and J by 3 bases, and 7 bases separated the two germline ends. Germline V gives CDR1 SGHRS, CDR2 YFSETQ. This CDR3 has 13 amino acids. CDR3 loop: CASSWENGNTIYF. DNA for the CDR3: TGCGCCAGCAGCTGGGAGAATGGAAACACCATATATTTT.

This clone came up a few times. The chain is built from TRBV9 and TRBJ1-6; maybe TRBD1 (6 bases). CDR1 is SGDLS and CDR2 is YYNGEE in the germline V gene. The ends were cut back, 0 bases at V and 8 bases at J, with 27 bases in the middle. This CDR3 spans 20 amino acids. CDR3 protein: CASSVGFSGRGIIGDSPLHF. Here the CDR3 DNA reads TGTGCCAGCAGCGTAGGCTTTTCGGGCAGGGGAATTATCGGTGATTCACCCCTCCACTTT.

On this clone itself: Germline is not matched at one junction end, which may reflect a read error. The chain is built from TRBV7-7 and TRBJ2-5; 11 bases are a match to TRBD2. Germline V gene sequence: CDR1 SSHAT, CDR2 FNYEAQ (reference sequence). The CDR3 consists of 17 residues. CDR3 sequence reads: CASSKGLAGQAGETQYF. CDR3 bases: TGTGCTAGCAGCAAAGGACTAGCGGGTCAAGCGGGGGAGACCCAGTACTTC.

The CDR3: CSVVGSAGVIPEAFF. DNA of the CDR3: TGCAGCGTTGTGGGGAGTGCGGGGGTTATTCCTGAAGCTTTCTTT. The chain uses TRBV29-1 and TRBJ1-1; D might be TRBD1 (5 bases). Trimming pared 4 bases from V and 6 bases from J, leaving 21 bases between. Germline lookup yields CDR1 SQVTM and CDR2 ANQGSEA. The CDR3 spans 15 residues.

This chain links TRBV4-2 with TRBJ2-1; 7 bases match TRBD2. J lost 5 bases, V lost 8 bases, and 9 bases had no gene match. Germline-derived CDR1 and CDR2 are LGHNA and YNFKEQ. The CDR3 has 14 residues. This CDR3 reads CASSPREGNNEQFF. As DNA, the CDR3 is TGTGCCAGCTCCCCGAGGGAGGGAAACAATGAGCAGTTCTTC.

This clone was recorded only once. The rearrangement uses TRBV18 and TRBJ2-6; unclear D gene. Germline lookup yields CDR1 KGHSH and CDR2 LQKENI. The V end was cut by 3 bases, the J end by 4 bases, with 4 bases between. The CDR3 is 13 residues long. CDR3 in DNA: TGTGCCAGCTCACCTCCAGGGGCCAACGTCCTGACTTTC. It translates to CASSPPGANVLTF.

The chain joins TRBV19 to TRBJ2-2; 7 nucleotides agree with TRBD2. There are 18 residues in the CDR3. CDR1 and CDR2 from the germline V gene are LNHDA and SQIVND (reference sequence). V lost 2 bases to trimming and J lost 2 bases; unmatched junction nucleotides: 11. CDR3 nucleotide sequence: TGTGCCAGTAGTATACTCGCATTGGGACTACCCAACACCGGGGAGCTGTTTTTT. Its translation is CASSILALGLPNTGELFF.

This rearrangement joins TRBV5-1 to TRBJ2-5; the match to TRBD2 covers 9 bases. Per germline, CDR1 SGHRS and CDR2 YFSETQ. The V segment lost 4 bases and the J segment 9 bases; nucleotides outside the gene matches: 10. This CDR3 spans 14 amino acids. CDR3 nucleotide sequence: TGCGCCAGCAGCGAAACTAGCGGGTTACTGGCCCAGTACTTC. This translates into CASSETSGLLAQYF. Variable domain in full (rest from reference TRBV5-1 and TRBJ2-5): KAGVTQTPRYLIKTRGQQVTLSCSPISGHRSVSWYQQTPGQGLQFLFEYFSETQRNKGNFPGRFSGRQFSNSRSEMNVSTLELGDSALYLCASSETSGLLAQYFGPGTRLLVL.

The chain employs TRBV10-3 and TRBJ2-1; 10 nucleotides align to TRBD1. Germline loops: CDR1 ENHRY, CDR2 SYGVKD. The CDR3 is 13 residues long. Trimming cost V 5 bases and J 10 bases; bases outside gene matches: 5. DNA for the CDR3: TGTGCCATCAGTCGACAGGGGGCAGGGGAGCAGTTCTTC. It is translated as CAISRQGAGEQFF.

The chain combines TRBV5-1 with TRBJ2-3, with 10 positions matching TRBD2. CDR1 and CDR2 from the germline V gene are SGHRS and YFSETQ. J lost 14 bases, V lost 4 bases, and 19 bases had no gene match. The CDR3 contains 16 residues. The CDR3 nucleotides read TGCGCCAGCAGCCCCCTAGCGGGAGCGAACCCTTCGACGAGGTATTTT. Translation: CASSPLAGANPSTRYF.

Concerning this clone itself: Relative to the germline gene, one junction end is altered; a read error may explain this. The chain employs TRBV4-1 and TRBJ2-6; TRBD2 might be the D (6 bases). CDR1 is MGHRA and CDR2 is YSYEKL in the germline V gene. This CDR3 is 16 amino acids long. Here the CDR3 reads CASSPRTGTGANGLTF. CDR3 coding DNA: TGCGCCAGCAGCCCCCGAACGGGGACTGGGGCCAACGGCCTGACTTTC.

This clone has just a few counts. The chain links TRBV2 to TRBJ2-1, with TRBD2 matching over 13 bases. J gave up 7 bases and V 8 bases, and 14 bases lay outside the gene matches. The CDR3 totals 17 residues. Germline CDR1 and CDR2: SNHLY and FYNNEI. CDR3 residues: CASPSRGGTSGTNEQFF. Here the CDR3 DNA reads TGTGCCAGCCCCTCAAGGGGTGGGACTAGCGGGACAAATGAGCAGTTCTTC.